This TCR beta chain stems from a study of blood T cell repertoires in COVID-19 (dated by TCRdb to the early 2020s). Notes on the research overall: Collaborator samples came from the United States, Italy and Spain and covered acute and convalescent phases of COVID-19. The repertoires were made available in a free public database intended to serve as a resource for research on the immune response to SARS-CoV-2. Samples were obtained from the ongoing ImmuneRACE study (first 160 participants) and from 950 to 1,500 subjects provided by 6 global collaborators. Where available, HLA class I and class II types were taken from metadata supplied by the sample provider and were not determined by assay-based typing. Subjects who had been exposed to COVID-19, were actively infected with it, or had recovered from it provided the deeply sampled blood TCRbeta repertoires that made up the dataset. The prospective study material was composed of cDNA or gDNA derived from T cells, B-cell-depleted T cells, or PBMCs. A de-identified subject ID, COVID-19 status, age in years and sex were almost always included in the sample metadata.

Points the paper makes about the study in general: The amount of clinical and demographic metadata varied by source and participant and was provided uncurated.

The germline V gene yields MGHRA for CDR1 and YSYEKL for CDR2. The junction shows trimming of 1 base on V and 1 base on J, and the gene matches do not reach 7 bases of it. There are 17 amino acids in the CDR3, from cysteine to phenylalanine inclusive. Of the read, only the CDR3 DNA is kept; its 51 bases are in frame from base 1. Collaborating institutions collected whole blood in K2EDTA tubes following their own protocols. Collaborator samples were shipped for TCRbeta analysis as frozen whole blood, isolated PBMCs, or DNA extracted from either sample type. The immunoSEQ Assay, a bias-controlled multiplex PCR, was used to amplify TCRbeta CDR3 regions from genomic DNA. From the authors' description of their analysis: The number of nucleated cells in each sample was estimated from the amplification of reference gene primers within the assay. Sequence reads were collapsed and filtered to measure the absolute abundance of every unique TCRbeta CDR3 rearrangement. Productive Simpson clonality was computed per sample as the square root of Simpson's diversity index over productive rearrangements. Not all clones reach the TCRdb copy of this immuneACCESS table, which keeps in-frame sequences only. Checked studies attribute under half of the gap to unresolved V genes and leave the rest unexplained. V and J calls and clone size are those listed in that table; D and trimming were worked out from the DNA. The sample yields more than 90,000 clones; 85% were counted once. Roughly 1.4% of the sample is taken by the ten largest.

A word on this clone: What this receptor recognizes is not known. The record has no base qualities; no much larger clone is one base away.

Sequencing was done on a sample of peripheral blood. The receptor was derived from a middle-aged man with acute or convalescent COVID-19. This chain is built from TRBV4-1 and TRBJ2-3; 8 central bases correspond to TRBD2. The CDR3 region: CASSQVSTSGGTDTQYF. The DNA sequence follows: TGCGCCAGCAGCCAAGTGTCAACTAGCGGTGGCACAGATACGCAGTATTTT.